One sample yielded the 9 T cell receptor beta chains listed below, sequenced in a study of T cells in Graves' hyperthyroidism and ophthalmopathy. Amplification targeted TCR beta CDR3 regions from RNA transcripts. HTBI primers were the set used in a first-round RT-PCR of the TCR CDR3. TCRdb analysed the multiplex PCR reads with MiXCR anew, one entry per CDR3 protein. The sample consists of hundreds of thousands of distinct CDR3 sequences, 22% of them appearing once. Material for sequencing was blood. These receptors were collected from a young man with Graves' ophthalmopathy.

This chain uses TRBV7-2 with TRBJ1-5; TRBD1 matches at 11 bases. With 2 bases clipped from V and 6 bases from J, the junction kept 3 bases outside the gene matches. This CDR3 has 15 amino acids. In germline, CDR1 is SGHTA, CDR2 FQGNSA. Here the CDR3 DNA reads TGTGCCAGCAGCTTACAGGGGACAGGGGGTCAGCCCCAGCATTTT. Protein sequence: CASSLQGTGGQPQHF. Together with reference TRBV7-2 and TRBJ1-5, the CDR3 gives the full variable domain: GAGVSQSPSNKVTEKGKDVELRCDPISGHTALYWYRQSLGQGLEFLIYFQGNSAPDKSGLPSDRFSAERTGGSVSTLTIQRTQQEDSAVYLCASSLQGTGGQPQHFGDGTRLSIL.

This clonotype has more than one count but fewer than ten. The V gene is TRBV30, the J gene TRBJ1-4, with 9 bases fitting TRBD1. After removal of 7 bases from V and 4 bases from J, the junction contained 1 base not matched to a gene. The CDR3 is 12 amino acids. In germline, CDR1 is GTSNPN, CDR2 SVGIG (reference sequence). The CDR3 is CASGQGNEKLFF. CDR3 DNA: TGTGCCTCGGGACAGGGTAATGAAAAACTGTTTTTT.

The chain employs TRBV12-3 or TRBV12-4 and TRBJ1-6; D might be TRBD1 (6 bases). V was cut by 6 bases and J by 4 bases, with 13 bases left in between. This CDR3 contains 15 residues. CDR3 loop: CASSPGRGYNSPLHF. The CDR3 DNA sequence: TGTGCCAGCAGCCCGGGGAGGGGGTATAATTCACCCCTCCACTTT.

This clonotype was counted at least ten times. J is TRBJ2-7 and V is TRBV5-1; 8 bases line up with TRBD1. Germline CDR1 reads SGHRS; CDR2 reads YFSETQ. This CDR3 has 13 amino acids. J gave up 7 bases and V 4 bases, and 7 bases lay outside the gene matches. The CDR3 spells CASSPDRAREQYF. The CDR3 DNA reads TGCGCCAGCAGCCCGGACAGGGCAAGGGAGCAGTACTTC.

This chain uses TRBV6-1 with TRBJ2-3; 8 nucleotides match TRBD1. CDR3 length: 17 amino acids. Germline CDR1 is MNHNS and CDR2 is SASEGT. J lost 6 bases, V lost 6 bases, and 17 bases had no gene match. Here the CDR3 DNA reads TGTGCCAGCAGGGCCGAAACGACAGGGGTAATCTCGGATACGCAGTATTTT. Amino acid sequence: CASRAETTGVISDTQYF.

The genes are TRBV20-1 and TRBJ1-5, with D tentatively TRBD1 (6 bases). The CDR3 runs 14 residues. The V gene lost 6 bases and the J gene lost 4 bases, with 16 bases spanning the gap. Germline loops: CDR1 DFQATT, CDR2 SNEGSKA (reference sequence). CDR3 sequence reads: CSAAPRTENQPQHF. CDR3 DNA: TGCAGTGCCGCCCCCAGGACAGAAAATCAGCCCCAGCATTTT.

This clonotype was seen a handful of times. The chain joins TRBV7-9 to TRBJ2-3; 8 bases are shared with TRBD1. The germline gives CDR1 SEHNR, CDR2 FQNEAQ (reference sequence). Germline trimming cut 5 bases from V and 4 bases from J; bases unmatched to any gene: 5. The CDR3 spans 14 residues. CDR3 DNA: TGTGCCAGCAGCCTCCCGGACAGGGCAGATACGCAGTATTTT. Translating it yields CASSLPDRADTQYF.

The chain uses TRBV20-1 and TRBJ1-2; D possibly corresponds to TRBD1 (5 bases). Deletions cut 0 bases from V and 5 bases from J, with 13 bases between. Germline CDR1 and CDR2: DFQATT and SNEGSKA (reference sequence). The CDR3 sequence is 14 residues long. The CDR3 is CSARDQGAWYGYTF. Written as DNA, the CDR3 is TGCAGTGCTAGAGATCAAGGGGCCTGGTATGGCTACACCTTC.

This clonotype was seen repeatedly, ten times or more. The CDR3 spells CASSDRDRGTGELFF. The CDR3 DNA is TGTGCCAGCAGTGACCGGGACAGGGGCACCGGGGAGCTGTTTTTT. This chain uses TRBV6-1 with TRBJ2-2; 10 bases agree with TRBD1. The CDR3 extends over 15 amino acids. Germline V lookup: CDR1 MNHNS, CDR2 SASEGT. Trimming at V came to 3 bases and at J to 4 bases, leaving 2 bases not matched to a gene.